The clone carrying this TCR beta chain was seen more than once but under ten times. No antigen is known for it. The germline CDR1 and CDR2 sequences are SGHDN and FVKESK. This CDR3 is built from 16 residues. V lost 0 bases to trimming and J lost 2 bases; unmatched junction nucleotides: 4. The data were obtained in a study of identical twins. Study findings and constraints: Shared out-of-frame alpha sequences (those common to twins) showed excess low generation probability. Insertions were reduced in abundant cord blood beta clonotypes but not in memory repertoires.

TCRdb redid the calling of the 5' RACE reads with MiXCR, one entry per CDR3 protein. The sample contains 250,000 or so distinct CDR3 sequences, 12% of which appear only once. Healthy Caucasians were all of the donors. Another study also made use of these data, one on yellow fever vaccine responses in identical twins. From that second work: Twins reportedly mounted vaccine T cell responses that seemed partly convergent, partly personalized.

The clonotype originates from a woman aged 18-29 years in good health. The V gene is TRBV14, the J gene TRBJ2-5; 9 positions match TRBD2. Material for sequencing was memory (CD45RO+) T cells sorted from blood. In DNA, the CDR3 is TGTGCCAGCAGCCAAGAATCTCTAGCGGGACAAGAGACCCAGTACTTC. It is translated as CASSQESLAGQETQYF.